The rows below give T cell receptor beta chains drawn from one sample of a study of blood T cell repertoires in COVID-19. Profiled with immunoSEQ multiplex PCR; TCRdb holds only in-frame clones, not every one. The sample holds fewer than 400,000 clones, around nine tenths seen once. The specimen was PBMCs or T cells enriched from blood (not recorded which). All receptors come from a woman between 50 and 59 years old who had recovered from COVID-19. The CDR3 runs from the conserved cysteine through the conserved F or W. The D gene is left open where the match is weak. Clone size, where shown, is once, few, many, or a class for clones that have expanded.

V: TRBV5-1
J: TRBJ1-1
size: NA
D: TRBD1
DNA: TGCGCCAGCAGCTGGCAGGGGGGAACTGAAGCTTTCTTT
CDR3: CASSWQGGTEAFF

V: TRBV7-9
J: TRBJ1-1
size: NA
D: NA
DNA: TGTGCCAGCAGCTATGACACGTTGAACACTGAAGCTTTCTTT
CDR3: CASSYDTLNTEAFF

V: TRBV27
J: TRBJ2-3
size: NA
D: TRBD1
DNA: TGTGCCAGCAGTTTATCGTGGGACAGCTTTGGAGATACGCAGTATTTT
CDR3: CASSLSWDSFGDTQYF

V: TRBV11-2
J: TRBJ1-2
size: few
D: TRBD1
DNA: TGTGCCAGCAGCGCACAGGGGCTGAATGGCTACACCTTC
CDR3: CASSAQGLNGYTF

V: TRBV29-1
J: TRBJ2-7
size: NA
D: NA
DNA: TGCAGCGTTGTCGGTGGGGTCACAGGGATCGAGCAGTACTTC
CDR3: CSVVGGVTGIEQYF

V: TRBV18
J: TRBJ1-5
size: NA
D: NA
DNA: TGTGCCAGCTCACCAAGTCGGCAGGGGTCCGGTCAGCCCCAGCATTTT
CDR3: CASSPSRQGSGQPQHF

V: TRBV4-3
J: TRBJ1-2
size: NA
D: NA
DNA: TGCGCCAGCAGCCAAGATTGGGGGGTTGGTGATTCTAGGTATGGCTACACCTTC
CDR3: CASSQDWGVGDSRYGYTF

V: TRBV27
J: TRBJ1-5
size: NA
D: NA
DNA: TGTGCCAGCAGTTTAACAGGGCGACGGCCCCAGCATTTT
CDR3: CASSLTGRRPQHF

V: TRBV6-5
J: TRBJ1-2
size: NA
D: NA
DNA: TGTGCCAGCAGTTACTCGCCGAGGAACTATGGCTACACCTTC
CDR3: CASSYSPRNYGYTF

V: TRBV19
J: TRBJ1-4
size: NA
D: NA
DNA: TGTGCCAGTAGTATAAGCGGACGGGTTTCTGAAAAACTGTTTTTT
CDR3: CASSISGRVSEKLFF

V: TRBV5-4
J: TRBJ1-4
size: NA
D: NA
DNA: TGTGCCAGCAGCTTGAAGGGGGGGAAGGAAAAACTGTTTTTT
CDR3: CASSLKGGKEKLFF

V: TRBV18
J: TRBJ1-2
size: NA
D: NA
DNA: TGTGCCAGCTCATGGACAGTCGGTGATGGCTACACCTTC
CDR3: CASSWTVGDGYTF

V: TRBV5-1
J: TRBJ1-2
size: NA
D: TRBD1
DNA: TGCGCCAGCAGCTTAACAGGGGGGCCGCTATCTAACTATGGCTACACCTTC
CDR3: CASSLTGGPLSNYGYTF

V: TRBV30
J: TRBJ2-3
size: NA
D: NA
DNA: TGTGCCTCCGAGAGTCCTACGCAGTATTTT
CDR3: CASESPTQYF

V: TRBV5-4
J: TRBJ2-2
size: NA
D: NA
DNA: TGTGCCAGCAGCTTCGGGGGAATTGCGCACACCGGGGAGCTGTTTTTT
CDR3: CASSFGGIAHTGELFF

V: TRBV29-1
J: TRBJ2-5
size: NA
D: NA
DNA: TGCAGCGCCCGGAGGGGCCAAGAGACCCAGTACTTC
CDR3: CSARRGQETQYF

V: TRBV4-1
J: TRBJ1-2
size: NA
D: NA
DNA: TGCGCCAGCAGCCCGCCTCCTGGCCAAGCTAACTATGGCTACACCTTC
CDR3: CASSPPPGQANYGYTF

V: TRBV7-2
J: TRBJ1-5
size: NA
D: NA
DNA: TGTGCCAGCACCTTTCAGGGATCGGGGCCCCAGCATTTT
CDR3: CASTFQGSGPQHF

V: TRBV3-1/TRBV3-2
J: TRBJ2-1
size: NA
D: TRBD2
DNA: TGTGCCAGCAGCCGGACTAGCGGGGGGAAATACAATGAGCAGTTCTTC
CDR3: CASSRTSGGKYNEQFF

V: TRBV19
J: TRBJ2-6
size: few
D: NA
DNA: TGTGCCAGTAGTGTACAAGGGAGCTCTGGGGCCAACGTCCTGACTTTC
CDR3: CASSVQGSSGANVLTF

V: TRBV7-2
J: TRBJ2-7
size: NA
D: NA
DNA: TGTGCCAGCAGCTTTGAGCTCGGGGAGCAGTACTTC
CDR3: CASSFELGEQYF

V: TRBV19
J: TRBJ1-4
size: once
D: TRBD1
DNA: TGTGCCAGTAGTATAAGGACAGGGACTAATGAAAAACTGTTTTTT
CDR3: CASSIRTGTNEKLFF

V: TRBV10-2
J: TRBJ2-5
size: once
D: TRBD2
DNA: TGCGCCAGCAGTGAGTCGGTAGCGGGGGGCCAGGAGACCCAGTACTTC
CDR3: CASSESVAGGQETQYF

V: TRBV3-1/TRBV3-2
J: TRBJ2-7
size: NA
D: NA
DNA: TGTGCCAGCAGCCAAGAAATGGGACAACCCGAGCAGTACTTC
CDR3: CASSQEMGQPEQYF

V: TRBV6-4
J: TRBJ1-2
size: NA
D: NA
DNA: TGTGCCAGCCGAAGCGGGCCCCTTGGCTACACCTTC
CDR3: CASRSGPLGYTF

V: TRBV30
J: TRBJ1-1
size: NA
D: NA
DNA: TGTGCCTGGAGTATTAGTCAGGGGAGGGCTGAAGCTTTCTTT
CDR3: CAWSISQGRAEAFF

V: TRBV9
J: TRBJ2-1
size: once
D: TRBD2
DNA: TGTGCCAGCAGCGTAGCCTTTAGCGGGGGGCTTTACAATGAGCAGTTCTTC
CDR3: CASSVAFSGGLYNEQFF

V: TRBV5-1
J: TRBJ1-6
size: NA
D: NA
DNA: TGCGCCAGCAGCTTTGGGGCGACCACGGCCAGCTCCTATAATTCACCCCTCCACTTT
CDR3: CASSFGATTASSYNSPLHF

V: TRBV28
J: TRBJ1-4
size: NA
D: NA
DNA: TGTGCCAGCAAAGGCTGGGGGCGAGATGAAAAACTGTTTTTT
CDR3: CASKGWGRDEKLFF

V: TRBV5-1
J: TRBJ2-1
size: once
D: TRBD2
DNA: TGCGCCAGCATCTTTACCCCGGGGGGTGAGCAGTTCTTC
CDR3: CASIFTPGGEQFF

V: TRBV9
J: TRBJ1-1
size: NA
D: NA
DNA: TGTGCCAGCAGCGTAGTTTGGGAGAGGGCGTCTGAAGCTTTCTTT
CDR3: CASSVVWERASEAFF

V: TRBV29-1
J: TRBJ1-2
size: few
D: NA
DNA: TGCAGCGTTATGGGGCCCGGCGGCTACACCTTC
CDR3: CSVMGPGGYTF

V: TRBV7-8
J: TRBJ2-5
size: NA
D: NA
DNA: TGTGCCAGCAGCCTATTAGCGGCCCTAGGAGAGACCCAGTACTTC
CDR3: CASSLLAALGETQYF

V: TRBV9
J: TRBJ1-2
size: NA
D: NA
DNA: TGTGCCAGCAGCGTAACCGAGAGTAACTATGGCTACACCTTC
CDR3: CASSVTESNYGYTF

V: TRBV27
J: TRBJ2-2
size: NA
D: TRBD1
DNA: TGTGCCAGCAGTATCTCCGGGACAGGGGGCGCGGGCACCGGGGAGCTGTTTTTT
CDR3: CASSISGTGGAGTGELFF

V: TRBV5-6
J: TRBJ2-3
size: few
D: TRBD2
DNA: TGTGCCAGCAGCTTCGGCCTAGCGGGGGGGCCGTGGACGCAGTATTTT
CDR3: CASSFGLAGGPWTQYF

V: TRBV12-3/TRBV12-4
J: TRBJ1-2
size: NA
D: NA
DNA: TGTGCCAGCAGTTTATCCCGCTATGGCTACACCTTC
CDR3: CASSLSRYGYTF

V: TRBV6-1
J: TRBJ1-2
size: NA
D: NA
DNA: TGTGCCAGCAGTGCGGGGTTAAGGGGGTCGAACTATGGCTACACCTTC
CDR3: CASSAGLRGSNYGYTF

V: TRBV5-1
J: TRBJ2-2
size: NA
D: NA
DNA: TGCGCCAGCAAATCGGTGGGGCCCGTCGGGGGCGGGGAGCTGTTTTTT
CDR3: CASKSVGPVGGGELFF

V: TRBV29-1
J: TRBJ1-4
size: NA
D: TRBD1
DNA: TGCAGCGTTAGGACAGGGGACAAACTGTTTTTT
CDR3: CSVRTGDKLFF

V: TRBV24-1
J: TRBJ1-4
size: once
D: NA
DNA: TGTGCCACCAGTGATTTGTTGGGAGTGACTAATGAAAAACTGTTTTTT
CDR3: CATSDLLGVTNEKLFF

V: TRBV7-2
J: TRBJ1-2
size: NA
D: NA
DNA: TGTGCCAGCAGCTTAGCCAGCGACTACCACTATGGCTACACCTTC
CDR3: CASSLASDYHYGYTF

V: TRBV4-1
J: TRBJ2-2
size: once
D: NA
DNA: TGCGCCAGCAGCCTAAGGGGCGTGACAAAGGTAAACGGCACCGGGGAGCTGTTTTTT
CDR3: CASSLRGVTKVNGTGELFF

V: TRBV7-9
J: TRBJ1-1
size: NA
D: NA
DNA: TGTGCCAGCATTGAACAGAATTCGGATCCTGAAGCTTTCTTT
CDR3: CASIEQNSDPEAFF

V: TRBV28
J: TRBJ1-6
size: NA
D: NA
DNA: TGTGCCAGCAGTTTCAGATTAAATTCACCCCTCCACTTT
CDR3: CASSFRLNSPLHF

V: TRBV6-5
J: TRBJ2-1
size: NA
D: TRBD2
DNA: TGTGCCAGTCAGATTAGCGGGGGGGCCGTCAATGAGCAGTTCTTC
CDR3: CASQISGGAVNEQFF

V: TRBV30
J: TRBJ1-6
size: NA
D: TRBD1
DNA: TGTGCCTGGAGTGTAGGGGGACAGCAATATAATTCACCCCTCCACTTT
CDR3: CAWSVGGQQYNSPLHF

V: TRBV9
J: TRBJ2-5
size: NA
D: NA
DNA: TGTGCCAGCAGCGTAGCCGGGGGAAACCAAGAGACCCAGTACTTC
CDR3: CASSVAGGNQETQYF

V: TRBV25-1
J: TRBJ1-2
size: NA
D: NA
DNA: TGTGCCAGCAGTGAATATGGCAGGGATGGCTACACCTTC
CDR3: CASSEYGRDGYTF

V: TRBV21-1
J: TRBJ2-7
size: NA
D: NA
DNA: TGTGCCAGCAGCCCACGGGACAGTTGGGCGGATGAGCAGTACTTC
CDR3: CASSPRDSWADEQYF

V: TRBV2
J: TRBJ1-4
size: NA
D: TRBD1
DNA: TGTGCCAGCAGTGCCCGCACAGGGGAAACTAATGAAAAACTGTTTTTT
CDR3: CASSARTGETNEKLFF

V: TRBV6-4
J: TRBJ1-2
size: NA
D: NA
DNA: TGTGCCAGCAGTCCTAAGCCCAGACAGGCCAATCACTATGGCTACACCTTC
CDR3: CASSPKPRQANHYGYTF

V: TRBV19
J: TRBJ1-3
size: once
D: NA
DNA: TGTGCCAGTAGTATTTCGACAGCTGGAAACACCATATATTTT
CDR3: CASSISTAGNTIYF

V: TRBV5-4
J: TRBJ2-1
size: NA
D: NA
DNA: TGTGCCAGCAGCTTAGGGGGGGCCCCCAATGAGCAGTTCTTC
CDR3: CASSLGGAPNEQFF

V: TRBV7-9
J: TRBJ1-1
size: NA
D: TRBD1
DNA: TGTGCCAGCAGCTTGACAGGGCGGAACACTGAAGCTTTCTTT
CDR3: CASSLTGRNTEAFF

V: TRBV19
J: TRBJ1-3
size: NA
D: NA
DNA: TGTGCCAGTAGCTACGGAAACACCATATATTTT
CDR3: CASSYGNTIYF

V: TRBV7-2
J: TRBJ2-7
size: NA
D: NA
DNA: TGTGCCAGCAGCTCCTCCGGAGACCGCTACGAGCAGTACTTC
CDR3: CASSSSGDRYEQYF

V: TRBV18
J: TRBJ2-7
size: once
D: NA
DNA: TGTGCCAGCTCACCGGGCAGGCCCACCTACGAGCAGTACTTC
CDR3: CASSPGRPTYEQYF